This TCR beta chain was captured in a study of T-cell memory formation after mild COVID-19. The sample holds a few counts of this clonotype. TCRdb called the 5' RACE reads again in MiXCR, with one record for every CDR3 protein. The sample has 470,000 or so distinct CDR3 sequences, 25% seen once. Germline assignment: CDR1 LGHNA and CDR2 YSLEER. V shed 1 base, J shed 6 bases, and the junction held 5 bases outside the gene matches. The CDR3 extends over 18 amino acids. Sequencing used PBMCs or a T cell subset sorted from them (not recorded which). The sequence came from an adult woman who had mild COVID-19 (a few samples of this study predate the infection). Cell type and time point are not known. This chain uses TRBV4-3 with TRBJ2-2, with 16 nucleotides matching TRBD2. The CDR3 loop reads CASSQGGLAGGPSGELFF. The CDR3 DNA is TGCGCCAGCAGCCAAGGGGGACTAGCGGGAGGGCCTTCCGGGGAGCTGTTTTTT.